Listed below are T cell receptor beta chains from one sample, sequenced in a study of T cell responses to AZD1222 COVID-19 vaccine. The repertoire was sequenced with immunoSEQ multiplex PCR; TCRdb's copy has only in-frame clones and lacks some. There are approximately 100,000 clones in the sample; over 70% occur only once, and about 20% lies in the top ten. The sequencing here drew on peripheral blood, taken on day 0 of AZD1222 vaccination. The receptors were gathered from an adult in good health. The CDR3 runs from the conserved cysteine through the conserved F or W. A D gene is named only where the DNA matches it firmly. For some rows the clone size is stated as once, few or many, or as a class when expanded; others skip it.

>.|.|TRBJ2-2|TRBV7-8
TGTGCCAGCAGCTTAGCAACCACTGGGACCGGGGAGCTGTTTTTT
CASSLATTGTGELFF
>TRBD1|.|TRBJ1-5|TRBV19
TGTGCCAGCGAGACAGGGCCAAATCAGCCCCAGCATTTT
CASETGPNQPQHF
>TRBD2|.|TRBJ2-7|TRBV7-8
TGTGCCAGCAGCCAGTCATCTAGCGGGTCGTACTTC
CASSQSSSGSYF
>TRBD1|.|TRBJ2-7|TRBV5-6
TGTGCCAGCAGCGTTGTGGGGACAGCCTACGAGCAGTACTTC
CASSVVGTAYEQYF
>TRBD1|.|TRBJ2-5|TRBV2
TGTGCCAGCAGTGATCTGATTACAGGGGGCGCGGAGACCCAGTACTTC
CASSDLITGGAETQYF
>TRBD1|.|TRBJ1-4|TRBV7-2
TGTGCCAGCAGCCGCAGCCTGGACAGGGGTCGAGAAAAACTGTTTTTT
CASSRSLDRGREKLFF
>.|.|TRBJ2-5|TRBV28
TGTGCCAGCAGTTCCCCAGGAGAGACCCAGTACTTC
CASSSPGETQYF
>.|.|TRBJ1-1|TRBV11-2
TGTGCCAGCGGCTTTAGGGGTTCCACTGAAGCTTTCTTT
CASGFRGSTEAFF
>TRBD2|.|TRBJ2-3|TRBV11-3
TGTGCCAGCAGCCGCCGACTAGCGGGAGTTTCGGATACGCAGTATTTT
CASSRRLAGVSDTQYF
>TRBD1|.|TRBJ1-1|TRBV6-5
TGTGCCAGCAGTCCTCAGGGGGGGAGGACTGAAGCTTTCTTT
CASSPQGGRTEAFF
>TRBD1|.|TRBJ1-5|TRBV28
TGTGCCAGCAGAGGACAGGGAATGAGGCAGCCCCAGCATTTT
CASRGQGMRQPQHF
>.|.|TRBJ2-2|TRBV9
TGTGCCAGCAGCGACCGCGCGTCCGGGGAGCTGTTTTTT
CASSDRASGELFF
>TRBD1|.|TRBJ1-2|TRBV5-5
TGTGCCAGCAGCTTGGCCCCGGGACAGGATGGCTACACCTTC
CASSLAPGQDGYTF
>.|.|TRBJ2-3|TRBV11-1
TGTGCCAGCAGCTTAGAGGCAGATACGCAGTATTTT
CASSLEADTQYF
>.|once|TRBJ1-4|TRBV28
TGTGCCAGCAGCCTTTCCCTCGGCAGGGAGAATGAAAAACTGTTTTTT
CASSLSLGRENEKLFF
>TRBD1|.|TRBJ1-3|TRBV5-4
TGTGCCAGCAGCGCCGGGACAGGGCCAAGAAACACCATATATTTT
CASSAGTGPRNTIYF
>.|.|TRBJ2-3|TRBV3-1/TRBV3-2
TGTGCCAGCAGTCGGACTGACTCAGATACGCAGTATTTT
CASSRTDSDTQYF
>TRBD1|.|TRBJ2-7|TRBV5-1
TGCGCCAGCAGCCAAGGACAGGGGTACTACGAGCAGTACTTC
CASSQGQGYYEQYF
>.|.|TRBJ2-7|TRBV9
TGTGCCAGCAGCGTAGGGCCGAGGGACGAGCAGTACTTC
CASSVGPRDEQYF
>.|.|TRBJ2-5|TRBV5-6
TGTGCCAGCAGCCTCCAAGAGACCCAGTACTTC
CASSLQETQYF
>.|.|TRBJ1-2|TRBV5-1
TGCGCCAGCAGCTTGGATGCAGGTAGCAACTATGGCTACACCTTC
CASSLDAGSNYGYTF
>.|once|TRBJ1-3|TRBV6-2/TRBV6-3
TGTGCCAGCAGTTACTCGGCGGGGGACTCTGGAAACACCATATATTTT
CASSYSAGDSGNTIYF
>.|.|TRBJ2-3|TRBV24-1
TGTGCCACTTCCGGAATTCTGGGCACAGATACGCAGTATTTT
CATSGILGTDTQYF
>.|.|TRBJ2-1|TRBV6-5
TGTGCCAGCAGTCTTTGGGGACTGCGCGAGCAGTTCTTC
CASSLWGLREQFF
>.|.|TRBJ2-1|TRBV6-5
TGTGCCATCCGACCCCCACTCTACAATGAGCAGTTCTTC
CAIRPPLYNEQFF
>.|.|TRBJ1-6|TRBV21-1
TGTGCCAGCAGCAAAGAGGATCTGGGGGCTTCCTATAATTCACCCCTCCACTTT
CASSKEDLGASYNSPLHF
>TRBD1|.|TRBJ2-5|TRBV7-7
TGTGCTAGCAGCCCTGGGACAGGGGGCCAAGAGACCCAGTACTTC
CASSPGTGGQETQYF
>.|.|TRBJ2-1|TRBV7-9
TGTGCCAGCAGCTTAGCGCACAGGGAGAATGAGCAGTTCTTC
CASSLAHRENEQFF
>.|.|TRBJ1-1|TRBV7-9
TGTGCCAGCAGCCCGAGAGCGGTAGGAGGTGGCACTGAAGCTTTCTTT
CASSPRAVGGGTEAFF
>.|.|TRBJ1-2|TRBV6-5
TGTGCCAGCAAGGTCGGTGGATTAGCTAACTATGGCTACACCTTC
CASKVGGLANYGYTF
>TRBD1|.|TRBJ1-2|TRBV28
TGTGCCAGCACCATCGCGACAGGGATTGGCTACACCTTC
CASTIATGIGYTF
>.|.|TRBJ1-2|TRBV7-9
TGTGCCAGCAGCTCCCGGCACAATGGCTACACCTTC
CASSSRHNGYTF
>TRBD1|.|TRBJ2-2|TRBV28
TGTGCCAGCAGTTTATGGGGACAGGGGAGGGAGCTGTTTTTT
CASSLWGQGRELFF
>TRBD1|.|TRBJ1-4|TRBV7-9
TGTGCCAGCACCCGCAGGGGGACTAATGAAAAACTGTTTTTT
CASTRRGTNEKLFF
>.|once|TRBJ2-3|TRBV11-3
TGTGCCAGCAGCCCAAAAGGTTGGGGTGGGAGAGATACGCAGTATTTT
CASSPKGWGGRDTQYF
>.|.|TRBJ1-6|TRBV28
TGTGCCAGCAAGTTCCGGACAAGCGGCCCTTCACCCCTCCACTTT
CASKFRTSGPSPLHF
>TRBD1|.|TRBJ1-5|TRBV19
TGTGCCAGTAGTCCCCAGGGACAGGGCAATCAGCCCCAGCATTTT
CASSPQGQGNQPQHF
>.|.|TRBJ2-5|TRBV28
TGTGCCAGCCGACCCGTAGGGAGTCGGAAGACCCAGTACTTC
CASRPVGSRKTQYF